Listed here are 9 T cell receptor beta chains from one sample, sequenced in a study of T cell responses to AZD1222 COVID-19 vaccine. Produced via immunoSEQ multiplex PCR; TCRdb's table is partial and in-frame only. The table records some 200,000 clones, under 95% of them present only once. The material sequenced was peripheral blood, taken on day 0 of AZD1222 vaccination. These receptors were taken from an adult in good health.

This sequence joins TRBV7-8 and TRBJ1-1; possibly TRBD1 for D (6 bases). Germline lookup yields CDR1 SGHVS and CDR2 FQNEAQ. The CDR3 covers 15 residues. V lost 1 base and J lost 3, with 12 bases in between. The CDR3 region has the DNA TGTGCCAGCAGCTTAGTCCACAGGGCTGACACTGAAGCTTTCTTT. It translates to CASSLVHRADTEAFF.

This chain connects TRBV7-3 to TRBJ2-7; D call uncertain. Trimming stripped 1 base from V and 4 bases from J, with 14 bases between. Germline V CDR1 and CDR2: SGHTA, FQGTGA. CDR3 size: 15 residues. This CDR3 reads CASSLKTPTTYEQYF. The CDR3 coding sequence is TGTGCCAGCAGCTTAAAGACTCCCACGACATACGAGCAGTACTTC.

This clone was observed a single time. The V call is TRBV19, the J call TRBJ2-7; TRBD2 matches at 14 bases. CDR1 LNHDA and CDR2 SQIVND come from the germline V gene (reference sequence). Trimming cost V 7 bases and J 6 bases; bases outside gene matches: 2. CDR3 size: 13 residues. CDR3 coding DNA: TGTGCCAGTACCGGACTAGCGGGAGGCGAGCAGTACTTC. Translation: CASTGLAGGEQYF.

V usage is TRBV10-3 and J usage is TRBJ1-1, with D tentatively TRBD1 (5 bases). CDR3 size: 14 residues. Trimming left V 6 bases short and J 1 base short, with 12 bases between. The V gene's germline CDR1 is ENHRY and CDR2 SYGVKD. The CDR3 sequence: CAISGPGRNTEAFF. Written as DNA, the CDR3 is TGTGCCATCAGCGGGCCGGGACGGAACACTGAAGCTTTCTTT.

The chain couples TRBV7-2 to TRBJ1-1; D is uncertain. The CDR3 has 14 amino acids. Trimming shortened V by 2 bases and J by 5 bases, and 12 bases separated the two germline ends. Germline CDR1 SGHTA, CDR2 FQGNSA. CDR3 region: CASSLPGLGTEAFF. The CDR3, as DNA: TGTGCCAGCAGCTTACCCGGATTAGGGACTGAAGCTTTCTTT.

The chain uses TRBV5-6 and TRBJ1-2; 8 bases fit TRBD1. V was pared by 0 bases and J by 2 bases, with 0 bases of the junction left unmatched. This CDR3 is 14 amino acids long. In germline, CDR1 is SGHDT, CDR2 YYEEEE. CDR3 sequence reads: CASSLGQGNYGYTF. The CDR3 DNA follows: TGTGCCAGCAGCTTGGGACAGGGGAACTATGGCTACACCTTC.

V is TRBV19 and J is TRBJ2-1; 9 nucleotides align to TRBD1. The V gene's germline CDR1 is LNHDA and CDR2 SQIVND (reference sequence). The V gene end was trimmed by 1 base and the J gene end by 8 bases; junction bases not matched to a gene: 3. The CDR3 is made up of 14 amino acids. CDR3: CASSIGTGVDEQFF. The CDR3 coding sequence is TGTGCCAGTAGTATAGGGACAGGGGTCGATGAGCAGTTCTTC.

The chain is built from TRBV5-1 and TRBJ1-3, with no clear D. The CDR3 length is 15 residues. Germline lookup yields CDR1 SGHRS and CDR2 YFSETQ. Deletions cut 0 bases from V and 0 bases from J, with 7 bases between. The CDR3 nucleotides read TGCGCCAGCAGCTTGGTTGGAAGCTCTGGAAACACCATATATTTT. Protein: CASSLVGSSGNTIYF.

This chain connects TRBV7-6 to TRBJ1-1; D not resolved. Trimming cost V 2 bases and J 2 bases, with 6 bases left between them. CDR1 and CDR2 from the germline V gene are SGHVS and FNYEAQ. This CDR3 spans 13 amino acids. CDR3 sequence: CASSLYTNTEAFF. CDR3 nucleotide sequence: TGTGCCAGCAGCTTATACACCAACACTGAAGCTTTCTTT.